The present T cell receptor (beta chain) was sequenced within a study of cytomegalovirus exposure and HLA in healthy donors. Overall study context: Some 90 million unique TCRs from HLA-typed donors were held in an early data release.

With 0 bases removed from V and 6 bases from J, the gap between germline ends came to 10 bases. CDR1 and CDR2 (germline): SNHLY, FYNNEI. This CDR3 is 14 amino acids long. The donors gave bone marrow, and they were healthy. 13 Jbeta primers and 60 Vbeta primers were used for the PCR. Produced via immunoSEQ multiplex PCR; TCRdb's table is partial and in-frame only. The sample holds under 200,000 clones; around 79% are singletons and the top ten take around 2.4%. Sequencing used PBMCs. The V call is TRBV2, the J call TRBJ2-3, with D possibly being TRBD2 (6 bases). This receptor was identified in a female donor in good health and CMV-seronegative. The CDR3 coding sequence is TGTGCCAGCAGTGAAGCCCTAGCGACGGATACGCAGTATTTT. Protein sequence: CASSEALATDTQYF.